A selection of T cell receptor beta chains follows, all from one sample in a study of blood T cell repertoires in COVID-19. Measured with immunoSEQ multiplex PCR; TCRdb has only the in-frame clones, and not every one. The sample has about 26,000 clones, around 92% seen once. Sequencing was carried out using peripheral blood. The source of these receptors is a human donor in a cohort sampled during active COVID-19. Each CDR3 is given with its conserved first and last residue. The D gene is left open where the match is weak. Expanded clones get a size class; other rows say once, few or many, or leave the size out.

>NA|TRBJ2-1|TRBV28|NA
TGTGCCAGCAGTTTACCCCCCGCGAGAGTTTTGAATGAGCAGTTCTTC
CASSLPPARVLNEQFF
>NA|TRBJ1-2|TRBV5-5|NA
TGTGCCAGCAGCTTGGACAGGCCCTATGGCTACACCTTC
CASSLDRPYGYTF
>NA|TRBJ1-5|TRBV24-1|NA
TGTGCCACCAGTGATTCCGACAGAGCGATGCATTTT
CATSDSDRAMHF
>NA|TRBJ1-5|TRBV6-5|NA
TGTGCCAGTAAGTCTGGGTACTGGAGTCAGCCCCAGCATTTT
CASKSGYWSQPQHF
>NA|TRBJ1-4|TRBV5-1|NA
TGCGCCAGCAGCCCCTCGGGTTCGGGGGGCGGTGAAAAACTGTTTTTT
CASSPSGSGGGEKLFF
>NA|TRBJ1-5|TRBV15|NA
TGTGCCACCAGCTTGGGGGGTAAAAGGCAGCCCCAGCATTTT
CATSLGGKRQPQHF
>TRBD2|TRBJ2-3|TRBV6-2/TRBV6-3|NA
TGTGCCAGCAGTAGGAGGCAAGCGGGATACACAGATACGCAGTATTTT
CASSRRQAGYTDTQYF
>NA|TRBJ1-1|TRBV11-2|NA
TGTGCCAGCAGCTCCCCTCTCAACACTGAAGCTTTCTTT
CASSSPLNTEAFF
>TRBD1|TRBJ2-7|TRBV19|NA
TGTGCCAGTAGTCTGACAGGGGGCCTTTCCTACGAGCAGTACTTC
CASSLTGGLSYEQYF
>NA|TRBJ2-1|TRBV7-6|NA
TGTGCCAGCAGCTTAGCGACCAGGGGCATAGTAAGTGAGCAGTTCTTC
CASSLATRGIVSEQFF
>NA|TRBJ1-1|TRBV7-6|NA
TGTGCCAGCAGCTTAGCCTTAGGAGGGAGTACTGAAGCTTTCTTT
CASSLALGGSTEAFF
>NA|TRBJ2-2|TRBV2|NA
TGTGCCAGCACACGTAGCTCGCGTCACACCGGGGAGCTGTTTTTT
CASTRSSRHTGELFF
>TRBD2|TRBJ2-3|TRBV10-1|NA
TGCGCCAGCAGTGAGTCGCGTAGCGGGGCGTCAGATACGCAGTATTTT
CASSESRSGASDTQYF
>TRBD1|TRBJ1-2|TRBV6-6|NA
TGTGCCAGCAGTTACCCGGTGTCAGGGGGCTTGTGGGGCTACACCTTC
CASSYPVSGGLWGYTF
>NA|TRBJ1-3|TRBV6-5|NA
TGTGCCAGCAGGAGGGATAACTCTGGAAACACCATATATTTT
CASRRDNSGNTIYF
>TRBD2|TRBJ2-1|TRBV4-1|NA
TGCGCCAGCAGCCAAAGACTAGCGGGGGATGAGAATGAGCAGTTCTTC
CASSQRLAGDENEQFF
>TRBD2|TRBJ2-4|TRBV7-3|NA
TGTGCCAGCAGCTTAACGGCGGCTAGCGGGGCCAAAAACATTCAGTACTTC
CASSLTAASGAKNIQYF
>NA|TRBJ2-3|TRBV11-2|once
TGTGCCAGCAGCCGGTCCACAGATACGCAGTATTTT
CASSRSTDTQYF
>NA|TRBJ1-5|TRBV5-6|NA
TGTGCCAGCAGCAGCGGAACTTATAGCAATCAGCCCCAGCATTTT
CASSSGTYSNQPQHF
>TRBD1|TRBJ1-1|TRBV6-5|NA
TGTGCCAGCAGTTTCTCACAGGGGTTGTTCACTGAAGCTTTCTTT
CASSFSQGLFTEAFF
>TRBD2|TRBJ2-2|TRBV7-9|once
TGTGCCAGCAACTTTGGAGACTGGAGCGGGGGTCCCGGGGAGCTGTTTTTT
CASNFGDWSGGPGELFF
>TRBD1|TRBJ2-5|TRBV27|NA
TGTGCCAGCAAGCCGACAGGGAGCCTCAAAGAGACCCAGTACTTC
CASKPTGSLKETQYF
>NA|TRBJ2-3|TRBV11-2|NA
TGTGCCAGCAGCTTCCAACCACTAGTACTTGGGTCTAGCACAGATACGCAGTATTTT
CASSFQPLVLGSSTDTQYF
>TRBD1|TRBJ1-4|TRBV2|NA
TGTGCCCTTCGGACAGGGGGCGAAAAACTGTTTTTT
CALRTGGEKLFF
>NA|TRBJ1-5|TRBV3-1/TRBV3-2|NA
TGTGCCAGCAGCCAAGCAGGGAATCAGCCCCAGCATTTT
CASSQAGNQPQHF
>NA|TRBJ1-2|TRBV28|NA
TGTGCCAGCAGTTTTTACAGCACCCCCTATGGCTACACCTTC
CASSFYSTPYGYTF
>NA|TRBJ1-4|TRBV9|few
TGTGCCAGCAGCGTGGGACTAGGGGCTACTAATGAAAAACTGTTTTTT
CASSVGLGATNEKLFF
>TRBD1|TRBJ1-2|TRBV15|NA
TGTGCCACCAGCACAAGACAGGGGGATGGCTACACCTTC
CATSTRQGDGYTF
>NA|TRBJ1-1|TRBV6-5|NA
TGTGCCAGCAGTTACAGGGGCGAGAACACTGAAGCTTTCTTT
CASSYRGENTEAFF
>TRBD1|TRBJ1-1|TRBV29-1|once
TGCAGCGCCTGGGACAGACGAAACACTGAAGCTTTCTTT
CSAWDRRNTEAFF
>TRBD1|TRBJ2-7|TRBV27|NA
TGTGCCAGCAGTTCCGTCACCCCCGGGACAGGGCCTGTCTACGAGCAGTACTTC
CASSSVTPGTGPVYEQYF
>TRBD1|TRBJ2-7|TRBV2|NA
TGTGCCAGCAGTGAAGGGTTTGGGGGACAGACCTACGAGCAGTACTTC
CASSEGFGGQTYEQYF
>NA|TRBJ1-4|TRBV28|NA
TGTGCCAGCAGTACCCCGGGAGAAAAACTGTTTTTT
CASSTPGEKLFF
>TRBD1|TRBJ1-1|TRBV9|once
TGTGCCAGCAGCGTATTATCAGGGGGCGGAGAAGCTTTCTTT
CASSVLSGGGEAFF
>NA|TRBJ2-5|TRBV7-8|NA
TGTGCCAGCAGCTTAGGGTTGAGCGTTGCCGAGACCCAGTACTTC
CASSLGLSVAETQYF
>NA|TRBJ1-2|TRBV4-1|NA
TGCGCCAGCAGCCCGCTAGGGGTGATGATCTATGGCTACACCTTC
CASSPLGVMIYGYTF
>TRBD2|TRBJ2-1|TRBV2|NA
TGTGCCAGCAGTGACGGTAGCGGGGGGTGGGGAGAGCAGTTCTTC
CASSDGSGGWGEQFF
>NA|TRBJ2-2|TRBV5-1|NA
TGCGCCAGCAGCTTAGGAGGGGCCCTGAACACCGGGGAGCTGTTTTTT
CASSLGGALNTGELFF
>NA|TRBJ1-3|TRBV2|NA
TGTGCCAGCACCTTACTACAGGGAGGAAACACCATATATTTT
CASTLLQGGNTIYF
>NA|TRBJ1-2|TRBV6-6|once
TGTGCCACCCCAATAGACGACAGGCGTGCTTATGGCTACACCTTC
CATPIDDRRAYGYTF
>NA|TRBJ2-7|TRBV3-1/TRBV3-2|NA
TGTGCCAGCAGCCCGGGGAACTACGAGCAGTACTTC
CASSPGNYEQYF
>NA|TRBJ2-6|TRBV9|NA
TGTGCCAGCAGCGTAGTATCCGGGGCCAACGTCCTGACTTTC
CASSVVSGANVLTF
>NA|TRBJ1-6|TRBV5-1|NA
TGCGCCAGCAGCTTGGTCGGCCTCGCAGGGAGGAATTCACCCCTCCACTTT
CASSLVGLAGRNSPLHF
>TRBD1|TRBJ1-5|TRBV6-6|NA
TGTGCCAGCAGGTCACTAGGGGGCGGCAATCAGCCCCAGCATTTT
CASRSLGGGNQPQHF
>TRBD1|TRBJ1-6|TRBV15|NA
TGTGCCACCAGCAGAGAGAGGGACAGCTATTCACCCCTCCACTTT
CATSRERDSYSPLHF
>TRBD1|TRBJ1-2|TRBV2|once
TGTGCCAGCAACTCAGGGGGCGGCGGCTACACCTTC
CASNSGGGGYTF
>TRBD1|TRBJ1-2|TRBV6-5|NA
TGTGCCAGCACCACAGGGACAGGGGTTGCTGGCTACACCTTC
CASTTGTGVAGYTF
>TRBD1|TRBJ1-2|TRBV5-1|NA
TGCGCCAGCAGCTTGGGACAGGGTAATAGTGTCTATGGCTACACCTTC
CASSLGQGNSVYGYTF
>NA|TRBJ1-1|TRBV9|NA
TGTGCCAGCAGCCCCATGGCTGATATGAACACTGAAGCTTTCTTT
CASSPMADMNTEAFF
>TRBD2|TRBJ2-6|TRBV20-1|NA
TGCAGTGCTAGTTGGCGGGGGGCCGCTGGGGCCAACGTCCTGACTTTC
CSASWRGAAGANVLTF
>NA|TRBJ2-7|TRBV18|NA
TGTGCCAGCTCCCCCCAAGGGGTCTACGAGCAGTACTTC
CASSPQGVYEQYF
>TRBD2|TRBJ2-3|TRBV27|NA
TGTGCCAGCAGTTTATTAGCGGGGGACCCCCTGGAGTATTTT
CASSLLAGDPLEYF
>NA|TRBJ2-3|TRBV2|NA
TGTGCCAGCAGTGCTTCTCCCCCAGATACGCAGTATTTT
CASSASPPDTQYF
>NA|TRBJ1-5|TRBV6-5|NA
TGTGCCAGCACCCTGGGGGGGCCCAGCAATCAGCCCCAGCATTTT
CASTLGGPSNQPQHF
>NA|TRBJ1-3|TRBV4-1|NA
TGCGCCAGCAGCCAAGACAGGAGGGGAACCTCTGGAAACACCATATATTTT
CASSQDRRGTSGNTIYF
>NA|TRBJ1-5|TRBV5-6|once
TGTGCCAGCAGCTTGTCCCAAGACCGGGGCAATCAGCCCCAGCATTTT
CASSLSQDRGNQPQHF
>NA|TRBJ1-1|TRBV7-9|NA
TGTGCCAGCAGCCTACGGGGGGCAGTAGCTTTCTTT
CASSLRGAVAFF
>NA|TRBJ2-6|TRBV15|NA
TGTGCCACCAGCTCAGGGCTCTCTGGGGCCAACGTCCTGACTTTC
CATSSGLSGANVLTF
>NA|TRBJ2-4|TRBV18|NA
TGTGCCAGCTCAGTAAGAGACATTCAGTACTTC
CASSVRDIQYF